This T cell receptor beta chain was captured by sequencing in a study of T cells in Graves' hyperthyroidism and ophthalmopathy. Study-wide findings and caveats: Median prediction lead before ophthalmopathy onset was 5 to 7.5 months with the model.

This clonotype was found many times. The antigen remains undetermined. The CDR3 spans 15 residues. CDR1 and CDR2 (germline): SGHKS, YYEKEE (reference sequence). V lost 2 bases, J lost 0 bases, and 4 bases stayed unmatched. Regions amplified from RNA transcripts were the TCR beta CDR3 regions. With the HTBI primer set, the TCR CDR3 went through a first round of RT-PCR. MiXCR, run by TCRdb on the multiplex PCR reads, gives a single entry per CDR3 protein. The sample has about 420,000 distinct CDR3 sequences; about a sixth are singletons. Sequences were obtained from blood. This clonotype was obtained from a young woman with Graves' hyperthyroidism. The gene calls are TRBV5-5 and TRBJ2-7; TRBD1 matches at 8 bases. CDR3 nucleotides: TGTGCCAGCAGCTTCCGGACAGGGAGCTCCTACGAGCAGTACTTC. Its translation is CASSFRTGSSYEQYF. Variable domain in full (rest from reference TRBV5-5 and TRBJ2-7): DAGVTQSPTHLIKTRGQQVTLRCSPISGHKSVSWYQQVLGQGPQFIFQYYEKEERGRGNFPDRFSARQFPNYSSELNVNALLLGDSALYLCASSFRTGSSYEQYFGPGTRLTVT.